The rows below give T cell receptor beta chains drawn from one sample of a study of blood T cells in healthy people across ages. TCRdb independently ran MiXCR on the 5' RACE reads; one entry per CDR3 protein. The repertoire holds hundreds of thousands of distinct CDR3 sequences, with roughly 31% as singletons. The sequencing input was blood. These receptors were collected from a woman at least 80 years old in good health. Each CDR3 is given with its conserved first and last residue. The order of the fields is V gene, J gene, clone size, D gene, CDR3 DNA, CDR3 protein. A D gene is named only where the DNA matches it firmly. The listing skips clone size in some rows; elsewhere it reads once, few, many or a size class.

TRBV20-1	TRBJ1-6	few	TRBD1	TGCAGTGCTAGAGATTCGTACAGGGGGCGCCTTAATTCACCCCTCCACTTT	CSARDSYRGRLNSPLHF
TRBV11-2	TRBJ1-1	NA	TRBD1	TGTGCCAGCAGCCAAGGACAGGTTATCAGGGGCACTGAAGCTTTCTTT	CASSQGQVIRGTEAFF
TRBV7-3	TRBJ2-3	NA	NA	TGTGCCAGCAGCTTACAGGGAAGCCCCACAGATACGCAGTATTTT	CASSLQGSPTDTQYF
TRBV18	TRBJ2-5	many	NA	TGTGCCAGCTCACCGATCCAAGAGACCCAGTACTTC	CASSPIQETQYF
TRBV3-1	TRBJ1-1	NA	NA	TGTGCCAGCAGCCAAGCAATGGGAGAAGCTTTCTTT	CASSQAMGEAFF
TRBV18	TRBJ2-5	few	NA	TGTGCCACGGGGTCCCCGGGGTTCCAAGAGACCCAGTACTTC	CATGSPGFQETQYF
TRBV20-1	TRBJ1-5	NA	NA	TGCAGTGCTAGAGTAGGCCGTCTAAGCAATCAGCCCCAGCATTTT	CSARVGRLSNQPQHF
TRBV20-1	TRBJ1-2	many	NA	TGCAGTGCGGTGGACTATGGCTACACCTTC	CSAVDYGYTF
TRBV13	TRBJ2-2	NA	TRBD1	TGTGCCAGCAGCCCGGGACAGGGGGCGGTGGCGGGGAAGGACACCGGGGAGCTGTTTTTT	CASSPGQGAVAGKDTGELFF
TRBV20-1	TRBJ2-7	NA	NA	TGCAGTGCTGATCAAGACACTTACTACGAGCAGTACTTC	CSADQDTYYEQYF
TRBV20-1	TRBJ2-5	many	TRBD2	TGCAGTGCTCGACCTCACTCTAGCGGGGGGAAGTACCAAGAGACCCAGTACTTC	CSARPHSSGGKYQETQYF
TRBV7-9	TRBJ1-4	NA	NA	TGTGCCAGCAGCCCGAGTGGGGGTTCCGAAAAACTGTTTTTT	CASSPSGGSEKLFF
TRBV20-1	TRBJ2-7	NA	TRBD1	TGCAGTGCTAGTGGGACAGCCGACGAGCAGTACTTC	CSASGTADEQYF
TRBV19	TRBJ1-5	once	NA	TGTGCCAGTCACCCAACCGGGACGCAGTTAAGCAATCAGCCCCAGCATTTT	CASHPTGTQLSNQPQHF
TRBV7-2	TRBJ2-2	many	NA	TGTGCCAGCAGGTTGCAGGGGAACACCGGGGAGCTGTTTTTT	CASRLQGNTGELFF
TRBV7-3	TRBJ2-5	many	NA	TGTGCCAGCAGCCCGGGGACGACCAGGGAGACCCAGTACTTC	CASSPGTTRETQYF
TRBV6-6	TRBJ1-1	few	NA	TGTGCCACCGGACAAACGAACACTGAAGCTTTCTTT	CATGQTNTEAFF
TRBV4-1	TRBJ2-7	NA	NA	TGCGCCAGCGGTGGCCAGGGTAGTCAGAACGAGCAGTACTTC	CASGGQGSQNEQYF
TRBV20-1	TRBJ1-1	many	NA	TGCAGTGCTAGAGCTCTGGGGGGCCAGGACACTGAAGCTTTCTTT	CSARALGGQDTEAFF
TRBV2	TRBJ2-7	many	NA	TGTGCCAGCAGGGACCCACGAGGGGGCTACGAGCAGTACTTC	CASRDPRGGYEQYF
TRBV7-2	TRBJ1-1	many	NA	TGTGCCAGCAGCCCGACAGAGACCCAGCCAACCTCGAACACTGAAGCTTTCTTT	CASSPTETQPTSNTEAFF
TRBV7-8	TRBJ2-3	NA	TRBD1	TGTGCCAGCAGCTTACAACGACAGGGCTCTTCCACAGATACACAGTATTTT	CASSLQRQGSSTDTQYF
TRBV4-1	TRBJ1-5	NA	NA	TGCGCCAGCAGCCAAGATAGGGGAGGGTATAGCAATCAGCCCCAGCATTTT	CASSQDRGGYSNQPQHF
TRBV4-2	TRBJ2-1	many	NA	TGTGCCAGCAGCCACCGGGGGACCTACAATGAGCAGTTCTTC	CASSHRGTYNEQFF
TRBV5-6	TRBJ2-1	many	NA	TGTGCCAGCAGCGCCGTGAGAGGGTTCAATGAGCAGTTCTTC	CASSAVRGFNEQFF
TRBV6-9	TRBJ1-2	many	TRBD1	TGTGCCAGCAGTTACTGGACAGGATATAACTATGGCTACACCTTC	CASSYWTGYNYGYTF
TRBV7-7	TRBJ2-5	many	NA	TGTGCTAGCACCCCCGGGACCAATCAAGAGACCCAGTACTTC	CASTPGTNQETQYF
TRBV11-1	TRBJ2-1	many	TRBD2	TGTGCCAGCAGCTCATGGACTAGCGGGGGGTCTTCACCTATCTCCTACAATGAGCAGTTCTTC	CASSSWTSGGSSPISYNEQFF
TRBV5-1	TRBJ1-1	many	TRBD1	TGCGCCAGCAGCTTAGGGACAGGGGGCGCGGGCACTGAAGCTTTCTTT	CASSLGTGGAGTEAFF
TRBV6-6	TRBJ2-3	NA	NA	TGTGCCAGCAGTTACTCTACCTGGGCAGATACGCAGTATTTT	CASSYSTWADTQYF
TRBV5-1	TRBJ1-1	many	TRBD1	TGCGCCAGCAGCTTTGACAGGGATGAAGCTTTCTTT	CASSFDRDEAFF
TRBV20-1	TRBJ2-1	NA	TRBD2	TGCAGTGCTAGACGACCGGGGCGGGGGGGTCCCTACAATGAGCAGTTCTTC	CSARRPGRGGPYNEQFF
TRBV20-1	TRBJ2-1	NA	NA	TGCAGTGCTAGAGATTCGTGGGGCAGCTCCTACAATGAGCAGTTCTTC	CSARDSWGSSYNEQFF
TRBV5-6	TRBJ2-1	many	NA	TGTGCCAGCAGCCCGTTTCAAAGGGGCCATGAGCAGTTCTTC	CASSPFQRGHEQFF
TRBV5-1	TRBJ1-5	many	TRBD1	TGCGCCAGCAGCTCCGGGACAGGGGTGGATCAGCCCCAGCATTTT	CASSSGTGVDQPQHF
TRBV12-1	TRBJ2-5	NA	NA	TGTGCCAGCAGCCATCTAGCGGGGGGGCGGATATCTCGCAATGAGCAGTACTTC	CASSHLAGGRISRNEQYF
TRBV4-2	TRBJ2-1	many	TRBD2	TGTGCCAGCAGCCAAGTCGGAAGCGGGGGGAACAATGAGCAGTTCTTC	CASSQVGSGGNNEQFF
TRBV7-2	TRBJ2-5	many	NA	TGTGCCAGCAGCTTCGGACAGCTAGAGACCCAGTACTTC	CASSFGQLETQYF
TRBV11-2	TRBJ1-4	NA	NA	TGTGCCAGCAGCTTTAGGGTTATCCGGGGGGGGAATGAAAAACTGTTTTTT	CASSFRVIRGGNEKLFF
TRBV5-5	TRBJ2-5	NA	TRBD1	TGTGCCAGCAGCTCTATATCCGGGACAGGGGACCCAAATGAGCAGTACTTC	CASSSISGTGDPNEQYF
TRBV6-1	TRBJ2-3	few	TRBD2	TGTGCCAGCAGTGAATTTGGGGGGGGGGACACAGATACGCAGTATTTT	CASSEFGGGDTDTQYF
TRBV7-3	TRBJ2-1	many	TRBD1	TGTGCCAGCAGCTTAACTCCCGGGACAGGGGAGGATGAGCAGTTCTTC	CASSLTPGTGEDEQFF
TRBV6-5	TRBJ2-1	many	NA	TGTGCCAGCAGTCGTACAGGATACAATGAGCAGTTCTTC	CASSRTGYNEQFF
TRBV7-2	TRBJ2-1	NA	TRBD1	TGTGCCAGCAGCCCCGGGACAGCTACCGGGAATGAGCAGTTCTTC	CASSPGTATGNEQFF
TRBV5-1	TRBJ2-1	many	TRBD2	TGCGCCAGCAGCTACTCAAGCGGGGGGGCCTACAATGAGCAGTTCTTC	CASSYSSGGAYNEQFF
TRBV5-1	TRBJ1-1	few	NA	TGCGCCAGCAGCGCCGGGTGGGGGCGAGTCACTGAAGCTTTCTTT	CASSAGWGRVTEAFF
TRBV7-3	TRBJ2-7	NA	NA	TGTGCCAGCAGGGCCTGGGAGCAGTACTTC	CASRAWEQYF
TRBV12-3/TRBV12-4	TRBJ2-1	NA	NA	TGTGCCAGCAGTTTTGGAGGATTTTCCTACAATGAGCAGTTCTTC	CASSFGGFSYNEQFF
TRBV5-6	TRBJ2-4	NA	TRBD2	TGTGCCAGCAGTTTGGGGGGGGGGGAGAACATTCAGTACTTC	CASSLGGGENIQYF
TRBV6-2/TRBV6-3	TRBJ2-6	many	TRBD1	TGTGCCAGCAGTTTCTCGAGGACAGGGGTCCGCTCTGGGGCCAACGTCCTGACTTTC	CASSFSRTGVRSGANVLTF
TRBV5-1	TRBJ1-1	NA	NA	TGCGCCAGCAGCTATAGCAGTCTGAACACTGAAGTTTTCTTT	CASSYSSLNTEVFF
TRBV28	TRBJ1-1	NA	TRBD1	TGTGCCAGCAATACAGGGGCGGCTGAAGCTTTCTTT	CASNTGAAEAFF
TRBV7-2	TRBJ2-7	NA	TRBD2	TGTGCCAGCAGCTTAGCGCTGGCTAGCGGGAGTGGATACGAGCAGTACTTC	CASSLALASGSGYEQYF
TRBV5-1	TRBJ2-1	once	TRBD1	TGCGCCAGCAGACCCGGGACAGGGGGCACCCCCCATGAGCAGTTCTTC	CASRPGTGGTPHEQFF
TRBV20-1	TRBJ1-1	many	NA	TGCAGTGCTTGGGACCCGCCGGCCGAAGCTTTCTTT	CSAWDPPAEAFF
TRBV5-1	TRBJ2-1	NA	NA	TGCGCCAGCAGCTTCCCTGACCGCCTCAGCTCCTACAATGAGCAGTTCTTC	CASSFPDRLSSYNEQFF
TRBV20-1	TRBJ1-1	NA	TRBD1	TGCAGTGCAGACTCGGACAGGGGCCTGAACACTGAAGCTTTCTTT	CSADSDRGLNTEAFF
TRBV20-1	TRBJ2-5	NA	TRBD1	TGCAGTGCTAGAGAAGGGGGCCTGGAGACCCAGTACTTC	CSAREGGLETQYF
TRBV29-1	TRBJ2-2	many	TRBD1	TGCAGCGGCCGGGGACAGGGAGGCGCCGGGGAGCTGTTTTTT	CSGRGQGGAGELFF